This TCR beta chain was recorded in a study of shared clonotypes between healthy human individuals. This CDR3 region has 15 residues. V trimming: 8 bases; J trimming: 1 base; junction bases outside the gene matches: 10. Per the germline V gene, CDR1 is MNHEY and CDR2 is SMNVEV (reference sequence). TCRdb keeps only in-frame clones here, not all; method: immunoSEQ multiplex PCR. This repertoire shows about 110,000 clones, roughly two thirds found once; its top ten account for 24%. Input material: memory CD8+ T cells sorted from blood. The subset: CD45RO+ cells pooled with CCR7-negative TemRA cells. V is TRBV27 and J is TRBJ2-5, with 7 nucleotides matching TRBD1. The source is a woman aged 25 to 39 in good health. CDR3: CASAQGWRRQETQYF. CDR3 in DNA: TGTGCCAGCGCACAGGGGTGGCGGCGCCAAGAGACCCAGTACTTC.